The 29 T cell receptor beta chains reported below all come from one sample, sequenced in a study of neurological immune-mediated disorders. Time point meaning: longitudinal time-point 3. TCRdb re-analysed the 5' RACE reads in MiXCR, keeping a single row per CDR3 protein. This sample has around 97,000 distinct CDR3 sequences; 10% to 12% occur once, and the top ten carry around 3.1%. Input material: PBMCs. These receptors were obtained from a female donor with HTLV-1-associated myelopathy (HAM/TSP).

This clonotype was recorded many times. The chain has TRBV28 and TRBJ2-1; tentatively, D is TRBD1 (6 bases). V lost 3 bases and J lost 9, with 12 bases in between. The CDR3 has 13 residues. Germline values: CDR1 MDHEN, CDR2 SYDVKM. The CDR3 reads CASSFTQGFEQFF. The CDR3 nucleotides read TGTGCCAGCAGTTTCACACAGGGTTTTGAGCAGTTCTTC.

The chain couples TRBV20-1 to TRBJ2-2; D tentatively reads TRBD1 or TRBD2 (5 bases each). The germline gives CDR1 DFQATT, CDR2 SNEGSKA (reference sequence). V shed 5 bases and J shed 5 bases, with 18 bases lying between them. This CDR3 region has 15 residues. The CDR3 region has the DNA TGCAGTGCTGTGAATAGTGGGGGAAGGACCGGGGAGCTGTTTTTT. It is translated as CSAVNSGGRTGELFF.

This clonotype appeared many times. This sequence joins TRBV20-1 and TRBJ1-4; 9 bases align to TRBD1. J was trimmed by 8 bases and V by 6 bases; bases with no gene match: 7. The CDR3 extends over 13 amino acids. The germline V gene encodes CDR1 DFQATT and CDR2 SNEGSKA (reference sequence). Written as DNA, the CDR3 is TGCAGTGCCGTCGGGACAGGGTTGGAAAAACTGTTTTTT. Its translation: CSAVGTGLEKLFF.

In this sample, this clonotype turned up many times. This chain links TRBV5-1 with TRBJ2-3, with D unresolved. CDR3 size: 12 residues. Germline CDR1 SGHRS, CDR2 YFSETQ. V lost 3 bases, J lost 6 bases, and 8 bases lay in between. The CDR3: CASSSYGDTQYF. Here the CDR3 DNA reads TGCGCCAGCAGCTCATATGGGGATACGCAGTATTTT.

This clonotype was detected many times. The chain recombines TRBV5-1 with TRBJ2-7; TRBD2 is a possible D gene (7 bases). Germline V CDR1 and CDR2: SGHRS, YFSETQ. This CDR3 spans 16 amino acids. Trimming left V 4 bases short and J 0 bases short, with 17 bases between. The CDR3 loop reads CASSGGGHEPSYEQYF. DNA of the CDR3: TGCGCCAGCAGCGGCGGGGGACACGAGCCCTCCTACGAGCAGTACTTC.

The rearrangement joins TRBV14 to TRBJ2-2; D gene unclear. V lost 1 base, J lost 7 bases, and 4 bases lay in between. Germline V lookup: CDR1 SGHDN, CDR2 FVKESK. The CDR3 runs 12 residues. CDR3 amino acids: CASSQGGGELFF. The CDR3 region has the DNA TGTGCCAGCAGCCAAGGTGGCGGGGAGCTGTTTTTT. Full variable domain (outside the CDR3, taken from reference TRBV14 and TRBJ2-2): EAGVTQFPSHSVIEKGQTVTLRCDPISGHDNLYWYRRVMGKEIKFLLHFVKESKQDESGMPNNRFLAERTGGTYSTLKVQPAELEDSGVYFCASSQGGGELFFGEGSRLTVL.

This clonotype was counted many times. The V gene is TRBV6-5, the J gene TRBJ1-2; 7 nucleotides agree with TRBD1. With 7 bases clipped from V and 8 bases from J, the junction kept 10 bases outside the gene matches. The germline gives CDR1 MNHEY, CDR2 SVGAGI. This CDR3 has 13 residues. In nucleotides, the CDR3 is TGTGCCAGCACCCGACAGGGTTCAGAAGGCTACACCTTC. Protein: CASTRQGSEGYTF.

This clonotype was seen repeatedly, ten times or more. The rearrangement joins TRBV20-1 to TRBJ2-3; the D gene is possibly TRBD1 (7 bases). The CDR3 is made up of 15 amino acids. Germline V gives CDR1 DFQATT, CDR2 SNEGSKA (reference sequence). Trimming stripped 6 bases from V and 1 base from J, with 17 bases between. The CDR3 here is CSARGQRAGTDTQYF. For the CDR3, the DNA is TGCAGTGCCCGGGGACAGCGGGCGGGCACAGATACGCAGTATTTT.

This clonotype was seen many times. The V and J genes are TRBV5-6 and TRBJ2-3; 12 positions match TRBD2. Germline loops: CDR1 SGHDT, CDR2 YYEEEE. Trimming cost V 4 bases and J 2 bases; bases outside gene matches: 5. The CDR3 is 16 amino acids. The CDR3 coding sequence is TGTGCCAGCAGCGTGACTAGCGGGGGCCTCACAGATACGCAGTATTTT. Its protein product is CASSVTSGGLTDTQYF. The variable domain in full, completed from reference TRBV5-6 and TRBJ2-3, reads DAGVTQSPTHLIKTRGQQVTLRCSPKSGHDTVSWYQQALGQGPQFIFQYYEEEERQRGNFPDRFSGHQFPNYSSELNVNALLLGDSALYLCASSVTSGGLTDTQYFGPGTRLTVL.

V and J are TRBV10-3 and TRBJ2-2; D possibly matches TRBD1 or TRBD2 (6 bases each). Looked up from germline, CDR1 is ENHRY and CDR2 is SYGVKD. Trimming removed 8 bases from V and 0 bases from J, with 13 bases in between. The CDR3 runs to 15 residues. The CDR3 DNA follows: TGTGCCATCCAGCAAGGGGGGACGAACACCGGGGAGCTGTTTTTT. The encoded protein is CAIQQGGTNTGELFF.

This clonotype was counted ten times or more. This chain uses TRBV10-1 with TRBJ2-3, with D unclear. The CDR3 runs 14 residues. Germline CDR1 WNHNN, CDR2 SYGVQD (reference sequence). V was cut by 0 bases and J by 4 bases, with 8 bases left in between. The CDR3 DNA reads as TGCGCCAGCAGTGAGTCGCTGAGAGCAGATACGCAGTATTTT. It yields the protein CASSESLRADTQYF.

This clonotype occurred many times. The chain couples TRBV5-6 to TRBJ2-2, with 7 bases identical to TRBD1. The CDR3 sequence is 15 residues long. CDR1 SGHDT and CDR2 YYEEEE come from the germline V gene. The junction had 4 bases not matched to a gene; V was cut back by 2 bases and J by 3 bases. CDR3 DNA sequence: TGTGCCAGCAGCTTCCAAGACAGGGACACCGGGGAGCTGTTTTTT. Its translation: CASSFQDRDTGELFF. Supplemented by reference TRBV5-6 and TRBJ2-2, the full variable domain reads DAGVTQSPTHLIKTRGQQVTLRCSPKSGHDTVSWYQQALGQGPQFIFQYYEEEERQRGNFPDRFSGHQFPNYSSELNVNALLLGDSALYLCASSFQDRDTGELFFGEGSRLTVL.

Ten or more counts support this clonotype. The rearrangement joins TRBV21-1 to TRBJ1-1. TRBV21-1 is a pseudogene. The length of the CDR3 is 12 residues. CDR3 in DNA: TGTGCCAGCAGCAAACGCTTTAAGATGGCTTTCTTT. This sequence encodes CASSKRFKMAFF.

This clonotype was seen ten or more times. This rearrangement joins TRBV5-1 to TRBJ2-6; D gene ambiguous. CDR3 length equals 19 residues. Germline-derived CDR1 and CDR2 are SGHRS and YFSETQ. Trimming took 0 bases from V and 0 from J, leaving 16 bases between them. This CDR3 reads CASSLGSSAVLSGANVLTF. DNA for the CDR3: TGCGCCAGCAGCTTGGGCTCCTCGGCAGTTCTCTCTGGGGCCAACGTCCTGACTTTC.

This clonotype was recorded at least ten times. The CDR3 reads CSATRRRSYNEQFF. As DNA, the CDR3 is TGCAGTGCCACCCGTAGACGCTCCTACAATGAGCAGTTCTTC. The V and J genes are TRBV20-1 and TRBJ2-1; D remains ambiguous. Trimming left V 6 bases short and J 0 bases short, with 12 bases between. Germline CDR1 and CDR2: DFQATT and SNEGSKA (reference sequence). This CDR3 comprises 14 residues.

In this sample, this clonotype turned up many times. This rearrangement joins TRBV30 to TRBJ2-4, with D perhaps matching TRBD1 or TRBD2 (5 bases each). V lost 5 bases to trimming and J lost 8 bases, with 10 bases between them. The CDR3 covers 11 residues. The V gene's germline CDR1 is GTSNPN and CDR2 SVGIG (reference sequence). The CDR3 DNA reads as TGTGCCTGGGGGGACGGGGACATTCAGTACTTC. Amino acids: CAWGDGDIQYF. Drawing the rest from reference TRBV30 and TRBJ2-4, the complete variable domain is SQTIHQWPATLVQPVGSPLSLECTVEGTSNPNLYWYRQAAGRGLQLLFYSVGIGQISSEVPQNLSASRPQDRQFILSSKKLLLSDSGFYLCAWGDGDIQYFGAGTRLSVL.

This clonotype was counted at least ten times. The V call is TRBV7-2, the J call TRBJ2-7; D is tentatively TRBD1 or TRBD2 (5 bases each). V was cut by 6 bases and J by 1 base, with 16 bases left in between. The CDR3 is 15 amino acids. From germline, CDR1 is SGHTA and CDR2 FQGNSA. This CDR3 is CASSPGLGASYEQYF. DNA of the CDR3: TGTGCCAGCAGTCCGGGCCTCGGGGCGTCCTACGAGCAGTACTTC.

As concerns this clonotype: A much larger clone differs from this one at a single base, so this may be a read error. The chain uses TRBV5-5 and TRBJ2-1, with D unclear. V was cut by 0 bases and J by 10 bases, with 11 bases left in between. From germline, CDR1 is SGHKS and CDR2 YYEKEE (reference sequence). This CDR3 is built from 13 residues. In DNA form, the CDR3 reads TGTGCCAGCAGCTTGGGACCTAGTTACGAGCAGTTCTTC. It codes for CASSLGPSYEQFF.

Concerning this clonotype itself: This may arise from a read error, as a much more abundant clone is one base away. This sequence joins TRBV10-3 and TRBJ2-7, with unresolved D. Germline CDR1 ENHRY, CDR2 SYGVKD. The CDR3 covers 13 residues. V lost 10 bases, J lost 7 bases, and 20 bases lay in between. In DNA, the CDR3 is TGTGCCAACGGTCTTAGAATCGGAGAGGAGCAGTACTTC. Translation gives CANGLRIGEEQYF.

This clonotype was counted many times. The V gene is TRBV20-1, the J gene TRBJ1-1; possibly TRBD1 for D (5 bases). The CDR3 covers 14 residues. V was cut by 4 bases and J by 5 bases, with 17 bases left in between. Germline CDR1 reads DFQATT; CDR2 reads SNEGSKA (reference sequence). CDR3 in amino acids: CSATPVGEGTEAFF. The CDR3 DNA reads TGCAGTGCTACCCCTGTCGGGGAGGGGACTGAAGCTTTCTTT.

This clonotype was counted ten times or more. The V gene is TRBV20-1, the J gene TRBJ1-4; no definite D call. This CDR3 is built from 13 residues. Germline values: CDR1 DFQATT, CDR2 SNEGSKA (reference sequence). Trimming took off 0 bases at V and 13 bases at J, with 15 bases between the two ends. CDR3 sequence: CSARDSRGWGLFF. DNA of the CDR3: TGCAGTGCTAGAGATAGCCGGGGATGGGGACTGTTTTTT.

This clonotype was detected many times. V usage is TRBV20-1 and J usage is TRBJ2-7; D is perhaps TRBD2 (6 bases). The germline V and J ends were trimmed by 3 bases and 2 bases, with 17 bases remaining between them. CDR1 DFQATT and CDR2 SNEGSKA come from the germline V gene (reference sequence). The CDR3 runs to 15 residues. CDR3 amino acids: CSASDPGLSTYEQYF. The DNA of the CDR3 is TGCAGTGCTAGTGACCCGGGACTGAGCACCTACGAGCAGTACTTC.

This clonotype was picked up many times. The chain links TRBV20-1 to TRBJ2-7, with 14 bases lining up with TRBD2. Germline trimming cut 3 bases from V and 9 bases from J; bases unmatched to any gene: 16. This CDR3 has 17 residues. From germline, CDR1 is DFQATT and CDR2 SNEGSKA (reference sequence). CDR3 sequence: CSASLGDRLAGGRGQYF. The CDR3 DNA reads TGCAGTGCTAGCCTAGGCGATCGACTAGCGGGGGGGCGGGGGCAGTACTTC.

In its sample, this clonotype was seen many times. The chain combines TRBV12-3 or TRBV12-4 with TRBJ1-5, with 9 bases matching TRBD1. CDR3 length: 13 amino acids. Losses at the gene ends were 5 bases for V and 5 bases for J; bases not matched to a gene: 1. The CDR3 region has the DNA TGTGCCAGCAGTGGACAGGGGTATCAGCCCCAGCATTTT. The encoded protein is CASSGQGYQPQHF.

The table lists this clonotype with many counts. This chain uses TRBV12-3 or TRBV12-4 with TRBJ2-1, with 7 positions matching TRBD2. The CDR3 has 15 amino acids. Germline trimming cut 2 bases from V and 7 bases from J; bases unmatched to any gene: 8. CDR3 region: CASSLQGLTTNEQFF. The CDR3 DNA follows: TGTGCCAGCAGTTTACAGGGACTAACAACAAATGAGCAGTTCTTC.

To note about this clonotype: This may come from a read error, since a much larger clone is one base off. The rearrangement uses TRBV5-1 and TRBJ2-7; TRBD1 matches 7 bases. The length of the CDR3 is 15 residues. CDR1 is SGHRS, CDR2 YFSETQ, per germline. CDR3 sequence reads: CASGLARGPAYEQYF. The CDR3, as DNA: TGCGCCAGCGGCTTGGCAAGGGGGCCTGCCTACGAGCAGTACTTC.

This clonotype showed up many times. The chain employs TRBV9 and TRBJ1-3; TRBD1 matches 7 bases. The CDR3 is made up of 17 amino acids. Germline trimming cut 4 bases from V and 1 base from J; bases unmatched to any gene: 11. Germline assignment: CDR1 SGDLS and CDR2 YYNGEE. This CDR3 reads CASSRSGTAESGNTIYF. The CDR3 nucleotides read TGTGCCAGCAGCCGTTCCGGGACAGCCGAATCTGGAAACACCATATATTTT.

This clonotype was seen many times. The chain joins TRBV12-3 or TRBV12-4 to TRBJ2-2, with 8 positions matching TRBD1. After removal of 4 bases from V and 14 bases from J, the junction contained 3 bases not matched to a gene. This CDR3 is built from 11 residues. In DNA, the CDR3 is TGTGCCAGCAGTTCCGGACAGGGCCTGTTTTTT. Translating it yields CASSSGQGLFF.

Notes on this clonotype: This may arise from a read error, as a much more abundant clone is one base away. Here the CDR3 DNA reads TGTGTCAGCAAGAGGACAGCGAACACCGGGGAGCTGTTTTTT. It specifies CVSKRTANTGELFF. The chain recombines TRBV12-3 or TRBV12-4 with TRBJ2-2; D is possibly TRBD1 (6 bases). The CDR3 is made up of 14 amino acids.